What follows describes a single T cell receptor beta chain. The antigen remains undetermined. Here immunoSEQ multiplex PCR was the method, and the copy in TCRdb shows in-frame clones only, minus some. This sample has roughly 27,000 clones; 90% occur once, and the top ten carry 1.1%. This entry comes from a study of T cells in localized non-small cell lung cancer. The CDR3 runs 16 residues. V was clipped by 4 bases and J by 5 bases; unmatched bases: 7. The germline V gene has CDR1 SGDLS and CDR2 YYNGEE. Overall study results and limits: The greatest T cell clonality was found in uninvolved adjacent lung (higher than in tumor). The appearance of a median roughly 58 of the top 100 tumor clones was seen in adjacent lung.

The sample was peripheral blood, taken before any cancer treatment. This clonotype was sampled from a woman aged 35-75 years with stage I lung adenocarcinoma. The chain recombines TRBV9 with TRBJ2-5, with 14 bases aligning to TRBD2. CDR3 DNA sequence: TGTGCCAGCAGCATTGGACTAGCGGGAGGAGGCGAGACCCAGTACTTC. Residues: CASSIGLAGGGETQYF.